The T cell receptor (beta chain) described here comes from a study of human T cells and chemical hapten exposure. Study context: The patient population, which was mostly female, had alopecia areata, totalis or universalis. TCR yields differed between samples (mainly from small differences in pooled library volume).

One entry per CDR3 protein, called by TCRdb with MiXCR from the RACE reads. The profile shows tens of thousands of distinct CDR3 sequences, 9.8% of them singletons. The table lists this clonotype with many counts. V was clipped by 0 bases and J by 8 bases, with 17 bases between them. Germline V lookup: CDR1 SGHAT, CDR2 FQNNGV. The CDR3 is 16 residues long. Time point of the sample: patch test 1, 2 weeks after DPC sensitization. Treatment: therapeutic diphenylcyclopropenone sensitization with weekly scalp DPC. The receptor was isolated from a woman in her 40s with alopecia areata. Some clones in this sample may be carry-over from other donors' samples. This specimen consisted of whole blood, obtained in connection with sensitization to the hapten diphenylcyclopropenone (DPC). The V call is TRBV11-2, the J call TRBJ2-1, with a possible D match to TRBD2 (7 bases). In DNA, the CDR3 is TGTGCCAGCAGCTTAGATTGGGGGCTAGCGGCCCATGAGCAGTTCTTC. It codes for CASSLDWGLAAHEQFF.